The text below deals with one TCR beta chain. Its antigen is undetermined. This specimen belongs to a study of cytomegalovirus exposure and HLA in healthy donors. Study-wide findings and caveats: Several V segments, TRBV6-2 and TRBV6-3 among them, could not be told apart and were dropped.

PCR used 60 Vbeta primers and 13 Jbeta primers. Measured with immunoSEQ multiplex PCR; TCRdb has only the in-frame clones, and not every one. Its listing shows approximately 110,000 clones. This CDR3 has 14 residues. Deletions cut 3 bases from V and 7 bases from J, with 15 bases between. Germline V gene sequence: CDR1 ENHRY, CDR2 SYGVKD. This sequence originates from a man in his fifties or sixties in good health and CMV-seronegative. The material sequenced was PBMCs. The rearrangement uses TRBV10-3 and TRBJ1-2, with a possible D match to TRBD1 (6 bases). The CDR3 DNA sequence: TGTGCCATCAGTGATGCCAGGGGAGTGTCTGGCTACACCTTC. Its translation is CAISDARGVSGYTF.